Sequencing of this TCR beta chain was carried out in a study of shared clonotypes between healthy human individuals. Germline CDR1 is LNHDA and CDR2 is SQIVND (reference sequence). The V end was cut by 10 bases, the J end by 2 bases, with 12 bases between. This CDR3 comprises 13 residues. The authors' processing: Filtering was not the same, since immunoSEQ gave junction-only sequences without quality scores. TCRdb's copy holds only in-frame clones and misses some; the assay was immunoSEQ multiplex PCR. V and J calls and clone size are given by that table; D and trimming were obtained from the DNA. The sample shows some 2 million clones, around 95% of them seen only once.

This chain uses TRBV19 with TRBJ1-5; no clear D gene. This TCR came from a young man in good health. The material sequenced was naive CD4+ T cells sorted from blood. Subset indicated: CD45RA+ positively selected. CDR3 amino acids: CATNSRGNQPQHF. The CDR3, as DNA: TGTGCCACTAACTCCCGAGGCAATCAGCCCCAGCATTTT.